A selection of T cell receptor beta chains follows, all from one sample in a study of regulatory T cells in long-lasting Graves disease. TCRdb analysed the multiplex PCR reads with MiXCR anew, one entry per CDR3 protein. Altogether some 250,000 distinct CDR3 sequences are present, 15% to 20% being singletons, with the ten largest covering 12% to 15%. These data also featured in a second study, about T cells in Graves' hyperthyroidism and ophthalmopathy.

The specimen was peripheral blood mononuclear cells (PBMCs), collected at new diagnosis, from a patient treated with antithyroid drugs. These receptors were collected from a woman in her twenties or thirties with Graves disease. CDR3s include the opening cysteine and the closing phenylalanine or tryptophan. The D gene is left open where the match is weak. Size tells how often a clone was seen (once, few, many) or the class of an expanded clone, and some rows leave it out.

len: 14; abundance: many; d_gene: NA; v_gene: TRBV5-1; j_gene: TRBJ1-1; CDR3nt: TGCGCCAGCAGGGACCACGGGAGCAACACTGAAGCTTTCTTT; CDR3aa: CASRDHGSNTEAFF
len: 13; abundance: many; d_gene: TRBD1; v_gene: TRBV20-1; j_gene: TRBJ1-5; CDR3nt: TGCAGTGCTAGGGACAGGGAGCATCAGCCCCAGCATTTT; CDR3aa: CSARDREHQPQHF
len: 16; abundance: many; d_gene: NA; v_gene: TRBV2; j_gene: TRBJ2-7; CDR3nt: TGTGCCAGCAGTTCAAACCCCCGGGACCGATCCTACGAGCAGTACTTC; CDR3aa: CASSSNPRDRSYEQYF
len: 15; abundance: many; d_gene: NA; v_gene: TRBV20-1; j_gene: TRBJ1-1; CDR3nt: TGCAGTGCTAGAGGAGGGGGGGGCTCGGACACTGAAGCTTTCTTT; CDR3aa: CSARGGGGSDTEAFF
len: 12; abundance: medium-sized; d_gene: NA; v_gene: TRBV7-9; j_gene: TRBJ2-1; CDR3nt: TGTGCCAGCCGAGAGCTCGGCAATGAGCAGTTCTTC; CDR3aa: CASRELGNEQFF
len: 16; abundance: few; d_gene: NA; v_gene: TRBV3-1; j_gene: TRBJ1-3; CDR3nt: TGTGCCAGCGCCCCACATGGGGGGCCAGCCGGAAACACCATATATTTT; CDR3aa: CASAPHGGPAGNTIYF
len: 19; abundance: NA; d_gene: NA; v_gene: TRBV7-8; j_gene: TRBJ2-2; CDR3nt: TGTGCCAGCAGCCGTAAAAGATTAACTAGGGGCGGGAACACCGGGGAGCTGTTTTTT; CDR3aa: CASSRKRLTRGGNTGELFF
len: 15; abundance: many; d_gene: NA; v_gene: TRBV2; j_gene: TRBJ2-1; CDR3nt: TGTGCCAGCAGGAAACAGGGTAGCTCCTACAATGAGCAGTTCTTC; CDR3aa: CASRKQGSSYNEQFF
len: 11; abundance: many; d_gene: NA; v_gene: TRBV6-1; j_gene: TRBJ2-1; CDR3nt: TGTGCCAGCATGCGGAGATATGAGCAGTTCTTC; CDR3aa: CASMRRYEQFF
len: 15; abundance: many; d_gene: NA; v_gene: TRBV9; j_gene: TRBJ2-7; CDR3nt: TGTGCCAGCAGTTCCGGAACGGGGTATGGCGGCGAGCAGTACTTC; CDR3aa: CASSSGTGYGGEQYF
len: 14; abundance: many; d_gene: TRBD1; v_gene: TRBV7-2; j_gene: TRBJ1-2; CDR3nt: TGTGCCAGCAGCCTGGGGACAGGGAGGGGTGGCTACACCTTC; CDR3aa: CASSLGTGRGGYTF
len: 17; abundance: many; d_gene: NA; v_gene: TRBV20-1; j_gene: TRBJ2-7; CDR3nt: TGCAGTGCTAGAGCAGCCGCCGGGACCGAGAGCTCCTACGAGCAGTACTTC; CDR3aa: CSARAAAGTESSYEQYF
len: 15; abundance: many; d_gene: NA; v_gene: TRBV6-5; j_gene: TRBJ2-5; CDR3nt: TGTGCCAGCAGTTCGTGGCAGGGGGGAGTAGAGACCCAGTACTTC; CDR3aa: CASSSWQGGVETQYF
len: 11; abundance: NA; d_gene: NA; v_gene: TRBV29-1; j_gene: TRBJ2-1; CDR3nt: TGCGGGAGTACGCAGGGGGGGGAGCAGTTCTTC; CDR3aa: CGSTQGGEQFF
len: 16; abundance: many; d_gene: NA; v_gene: TRBV18; j_gene: TRBJ1-1; CDR3nt: TGTGCCAGCTCACAACTCGGGGGGGGGACGAACACTGAAGCTTTCTTT; CDR3aa: CASSQLGGGTNTEAFF
len: 13; abundance: many; d_gene: NA; v_gene: TRBV6-1; j_gene: TRBJ1-1; CDR3nt: TGTGCCAGCAGTGCCCAGATGAACACTGAAGCTTTCTTT; CDR3aa: CASSAQMNTEAFF
len: 13; abundance: many; d_gene: NA; v_gene: TRBV3-1; j_gene: TRBJ1-5; CDR3nt: TGTGCCAGCGGGGACTGGGGCAATCAGCCCCAGCATTTT; CDR3aa: CASGDWGNQPQHF
len: 15; abundance: NA; d_gene: NA; v_gene: TRBV11-2; j_gene: TRBJ2-4; CDR3nt: TGTGCCAGCAGCCCGGGGGCCACAGGGATAAACATTCAGTACTTC; CDR3aa: CASSPGATGINIQYF
len: 16; abundance: once; d_gene: TRBD1; v_gene: TRBV19; j_gene: TRBJ2-5; CDR3nt: TGTGCCAGTAGTATACTCCCGGGACAGGGTTTCGAGACCCAGTACTTC; CDR3aa: CASSILPGQGFETQYF
len: 15; abundance: many; d_gene: TRBD1; v_gene: TRBV5-1; j_gene: TRBJ2-1; CDR3nt: TGCGCCAGCAGCGGGGACAGGCCGTCCTACAATGAGCAGTTCTTC; CDR3aa: CASSGDRPSYNEQFF
len: 18; abundance: many; d_gene: NA; v_gene: TRBV5-4; j_gene: TRBJ2-3; CDR3nt: TGTGCCAGCAGCTCCCCCCCAGTTCGGGGGGCCAGCACAGATACGCAGTATTTT; CDR3aa: CASSSPPVRGASTDTQYF
len: 16; abundance: NA; d_gene: TRBD1; v_gene: TRBV6-4; j_gene: TRBJ2-1; CDR3nt: TGTGCCAGCAGTGACTCAGCGGGACAGGGTTCCGGTGAGCAGTTCTTC; CDR3aa: CASSDSAGQGSGEQFF
len: 9; abundance: many; d_gene: NA; v_gene: TRBV7-9; j_gene: TRBJ2-7; CDR3nt: TGTGCCAGCAGCCCGGAGCAGTACTTC; CDR3aa: CASSPEQYF
len: 16; abundance: many; d_gene: NA; v_gene: TRBV20-1; j_gene: TRBJ1-1; CDR3nt: TGCAGTGCAACCACCGGGCGACTATATCAGAACACTGAAGCTTTCTTT; CDR3aa: CSATTGRLYQNTEAFF
len: 11; abundance: NA; d_gene: TRBD1; v_gene: TRBV12-3/TRBV12-4; j_gene: TRBJ2-1; CDR3nt: TGTGCCAGCAGTCGTGACAGGGAAGAGTTCTTC; CDR3aa: CASSRDREEFF
len: 13; abundance: many; d_gene: NA; v_gene: TRBV18; j_gene: TRBJ1-2; CDR3nt: TGTGCCAGCTCACCACCGTTCAGGGATGGCTACACCTTC; CDR3aa: CASSPPFRDGYTF
len: 15; abundance: many; d_gene: TRBD1; v_gene: TRBV5-1; j_gene: TRBJ1-2; CDR3nt: TGCGCCAGCAGCTTTGGGACAGGGAACGGTTATGGCTACACCTTC; CDR3aa: CASSFGTGNGYGYTF
len: 14; abundance: many; d_gene: NA; v_gene: TRBV5-1; j_gene: TRBJ1-1; CDR3nt: TGCGCCAGCAGCCTCTACAAGGCCAACACTGAAGCTTTCTTT; CDR3aa: CASSLYKANTEAFF
len: 14; abundance: NA; d_gene: TRBD1; v_gene: TRBV7-2; j_gene: TRBJ1-2; CDR3nt: TGTGCCAGCAGCAGGGACAGGGCGGTTGAGGGCTACACCTTC; CDR3aa: CASSRDRAVEGYTF
len: 17; abundance: many; d_gene: TRBD2; v_gene: TRBV11-2; j_gene: TRBJ2-7; CDR3nt: TGTGCCAGCAGCTCCCGAAGCGGCGGGGGGTTCCCCTACGAGCAGTACTTC; CDR3aa: CASSSRSGGGFPYEQYF
len: 14; abundance: many; d_gene: TRBD1; v_gene: TRBV5-1; j_gene: TRBJ1-4; CDR3nt: TGCGCCAGCAAAGAGACAGGGGGTAATGAAAAACTGTTTTTT; CDR3aa: CASKETGGNEKLFF
len: 20; abundance: many; d_gene: NA; v_gene: TRBV2; j_gene: TRBJ2-5; CDR3nt: TGTGCCAGCAGTGAATACGGAGGGTGGCCGACGGGACAGTACCAAGAGACCCAGTACTTC; CDR3aa: CASSEYGGWPTGQYQETQYF
len: 15; abundance: many; d_gene: TRBD2; v_gene: TRBV20-1; j_gene: TRBJ2-1; CDR3nt: TGCAGTGCTAGGGGGGCGGGGGGTTCCTACAATGAGCAGTTCTTC; CDR3aa: CSARGAGGSYNEQFF
len: 14; abundance: many; d_gene: NA; v_gene: TRBV6-1; j_gene: TRBJ2-7; CDR3nt: TGTGCCAGCAGTCCGGACGTAATCCCTACGCATGGGTACTTC; CDR3aa: CASSPDVIPTHGYF
len: 16; abundance: many; d_gene: TRBD2; v_gene: TRBV6-1; j_gene: TRBJ2-1; CDR3nt: TGTGCCAGCAGTGAATATTGGCGGGGGGGCCACAATGAGCAGTTCTTC; CDR3aa: CASSEYWRGGHNEQFF
len: 13; abundance: many; d_gene: NA; v_gene: TRBV2; j_gene: TRBJ2-2; CDR3nt: TGTGCCAGCAGTGAAGGGTACACCGGGGAGCTGTTTTTT; CDR3aa: CASSEGYTGELFF
len: 16; abundance: many; d_gene: NA; v_gene: TRBV12-5; j_gene: TRBJ2-7; CDR3nt: TGTGCTAGTGCCCCCATCTTAAACCGGGCCCCCTACGAGCAGTACTTC; CDR3aa: CASAPILNRAPYEQYF
len: 15; abundance: many; d_gene: NA; v_gene: TRBV12-3/TRBV12-4; j_gene: TRBJ1-5; CDR3nt: TGTGCCAGCAGTGAAGACAGCTATAGCAATCAGCCCCAGCATTTT; CDR3aa: CASSEDSYSNQPQHF
len: 15; abundance: many; d_gene: NA; v_gene: TRBV20-1; j_gene: TRBJ1-4; CDR3nt: TGCAACGCTCCCGTGGGCCGCGGGGTGTCGGAAAAACTGTTTTTT; CDR3aa: CNAPVGRGVSEKLFF
len: 17; abundance: NA; d_gene: TRBD1; v_gene: TRBV18; j_gene: TRBJ2-2; CDR3nt: TGTGCCAGCTCAAATAATACTACAGGGGCGAACACCGGGGAGCTGTTTTTT; CDR3aa: CASSNNTTGANTGELFF
len: 15; abundance: once; d_gene: NA; v_gene: TRBV18; j_gene: TRBJ2-6; CDR3nt: TGTACCAGCTCACCAGAGGGCCCTCGGGCCAACGTCCTGACTTTC; CDR3aa: CTSSPEGPRANVLTF
len: 15; abundance: few; d_gene: NA; v_gene: TRBV2; j_gene: TRBJ1-6; CDR3nt: TGTGCCAGCAGTGAGTTACAGGGTATAGTGTCACCCCTCCACTTT; CDR3aa: CASSELQGIVSPLHF
len: 15; abundance: many; d_gene: TRBD1; v_gene: TRBV5-1; j_gene: TRBJ1-1; CDR3nt: TGCGCCAGCAGCTTGGCGCTCAGGGGGACCACTGAAGCTTTCTTT; CDR3aa: CASSLALRGTTEAFF
len: 17; abundance: many; d_gene: NA; v_gene: TRBV12-5; j_gene: TRBJ2-6; CDR3nt: TGTGCTAGTGGTTTGGTACTGGAGGTAGCTGGGGCCAACGTCCTGACTTTC; CDR3aa: CASGLVLEVAGANVLTF
len: 15; abundance: many; d_gene: TRBD2; v_gene: TRBV20-1; j_gene: TRBJ2-1; CDR3nt: TGCAGTGCAGAAAATAGCGGGGGGGCCATGGATGAGCAGTTCTTC; CDR3aa: CSAENSGGAMDEQFF
len: 14; abundance: NA; d_gene: NA; v_gene: TRBV4-1; j_gene: TRBJ1-1; CDR3nt: TGCGCCAGCAGCCGCGGGTTAGGAGTCACTGAAGCTTTCTTT; CDR3aa: CASSRGLGVTEAFF
len: 14; abundance: few; d_gene: NA; v_gene: TRBV4-1; j_gene: TRBJ1-6; CDR3nt: TGCGCCAGCAGCCCCTTTGAGGCGAAGCCACCCCTCCACTTT; CDR3aa: CASSPFEAKPPLHF
len: 12; abundance: many; d_gene: NA; v_gene: TRBV20-1; j_gene: TRBJ2-7; CDR3nt: TGCAGTGCTAGCTTGGCGGCGGACGGGCAGTACTTC; CDR3aa: CSASLAADGQYF
len: 16; abundance: few; d_gene: NA; v_gene: TRBV11-2; j_gene: TRBJ1-4; CDR3nt: TGTGCCAGCAGCGATTCAGGGCGGGGGACTAATGAAAAACTGTTTTTT; CDR3aa: CASSDSGRGTNEKLFF